This paragraph reports one TCR beta chain. TEMRA cells were FACS-enriched, with CD8+ and CD4+ T cells isolated negatively. This entry comes from a study of CD8 T cells in Susac syndrome. Trimming removed 6 bases from V and 3 bases from J; junction bases left unmatched: 11. Germline-derived CDR1 and CDR2 are SQVTM and ANQGSEA. This CDR3 comprises 15 residues. cDNA came from roughly 0.47 to 1 ug RNA primed by random hexamers. One entry per CDR3 protein results from TCRdb running MiXCR on the immunoSEQ multiplex PCR reads. The table includes about 150,000 distinct CDR3 sequences, 85% to 95% detected once.

The receptor was isolated from a human donor with Susac syndrome. The rearrangement uses TRBV29-1 and TRBJ2-3; 8 bases agree with TRBD1. Sequenced material: CD4+ T cells from PBMCs. The CDR3 nucleotides are TGCAGCGTGAGGACGCGGACAGGGACGACAGATACGCAGTATTTT. This codes for CSVRTRTGTTDTQYF.